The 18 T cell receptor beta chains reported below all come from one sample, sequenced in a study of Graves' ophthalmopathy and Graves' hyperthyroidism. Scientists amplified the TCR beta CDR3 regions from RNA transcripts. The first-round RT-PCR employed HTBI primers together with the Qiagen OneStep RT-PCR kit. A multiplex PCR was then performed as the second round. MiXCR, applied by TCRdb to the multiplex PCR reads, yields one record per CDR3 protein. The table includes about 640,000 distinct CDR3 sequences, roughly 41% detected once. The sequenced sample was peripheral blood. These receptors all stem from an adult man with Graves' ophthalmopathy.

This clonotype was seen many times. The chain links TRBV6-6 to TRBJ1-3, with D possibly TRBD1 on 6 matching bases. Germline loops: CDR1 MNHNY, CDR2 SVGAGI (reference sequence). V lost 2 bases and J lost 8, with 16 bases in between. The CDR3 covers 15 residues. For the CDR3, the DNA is TGTGCCAGCAGTTACCTTAGGAACAGGGAGGACACCATATATTTT. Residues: CASSYLRNREDTIYF.

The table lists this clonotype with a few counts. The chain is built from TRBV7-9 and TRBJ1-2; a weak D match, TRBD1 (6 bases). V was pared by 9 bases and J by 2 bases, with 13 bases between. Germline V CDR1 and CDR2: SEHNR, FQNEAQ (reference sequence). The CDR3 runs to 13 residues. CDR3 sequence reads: CASTGTSNYGYTF. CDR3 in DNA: TGTGCCAGTACTGGGACATCCAACTATGGCTACACCTTC.

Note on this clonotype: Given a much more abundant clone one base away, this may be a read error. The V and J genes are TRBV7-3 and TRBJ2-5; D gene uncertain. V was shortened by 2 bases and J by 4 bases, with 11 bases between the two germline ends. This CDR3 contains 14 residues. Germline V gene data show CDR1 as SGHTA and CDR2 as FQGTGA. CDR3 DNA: TGTGCCAGCAGCTTAGGAGTGGACGGAGAGACCCAGTACTTC. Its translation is CASSLGVDGETQYF. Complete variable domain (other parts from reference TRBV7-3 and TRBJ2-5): GAGVSQTPSNKVTEKGKYVELRCDPISGHTALYWYRQSLGQGPEFLIYFQGTGAADDSGLPNDRFFAVRPEGSVSTLKIQRTERGDSAVYLCASSLGVDGETQYFGPGTRLLVL.

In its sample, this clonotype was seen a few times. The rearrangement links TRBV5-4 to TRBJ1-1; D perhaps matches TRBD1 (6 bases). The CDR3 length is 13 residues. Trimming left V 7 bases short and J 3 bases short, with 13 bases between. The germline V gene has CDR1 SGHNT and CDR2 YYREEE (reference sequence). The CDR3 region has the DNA TGTGCCAGCGGCGTGGGGGCCCACACTGAAGCTTTCTTT. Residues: CASGVGAHTEAFF.

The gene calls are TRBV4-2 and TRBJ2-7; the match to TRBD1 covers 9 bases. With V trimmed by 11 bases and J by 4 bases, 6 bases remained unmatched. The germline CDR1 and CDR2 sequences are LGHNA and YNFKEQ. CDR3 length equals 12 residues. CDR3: CASGQGLYEQYF. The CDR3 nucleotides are TGTGCCTCGGGACAGGGATTGTACGAGCAGTACTTC.

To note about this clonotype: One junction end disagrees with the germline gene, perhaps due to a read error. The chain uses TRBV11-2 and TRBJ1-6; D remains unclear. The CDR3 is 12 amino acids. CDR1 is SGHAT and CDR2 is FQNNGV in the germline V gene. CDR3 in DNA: TGTGCTAGCAGGACGGGGTTTCCACCCCTCCACTTT. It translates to CASRTGFPPLHF.

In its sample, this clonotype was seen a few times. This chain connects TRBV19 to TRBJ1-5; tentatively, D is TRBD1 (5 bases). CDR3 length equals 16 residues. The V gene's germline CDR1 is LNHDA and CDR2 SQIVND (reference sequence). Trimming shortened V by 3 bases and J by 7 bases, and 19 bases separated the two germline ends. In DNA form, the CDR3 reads TGTGCCAGTAGTATCTCCGGCAGGGCAGTTAACCAGCCCCAGCATTTT. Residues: CASSISGRAVNQPQHF.

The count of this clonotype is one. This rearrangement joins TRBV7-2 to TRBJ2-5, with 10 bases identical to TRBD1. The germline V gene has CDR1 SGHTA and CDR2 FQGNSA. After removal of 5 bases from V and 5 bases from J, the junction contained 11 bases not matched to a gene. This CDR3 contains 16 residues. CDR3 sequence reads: CASSARQGAQRETQYF. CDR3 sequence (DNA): TGTGCCAGCAGCGCCAGACAGGGGGCTCAGCGGGAGACCCAGTACTTC.

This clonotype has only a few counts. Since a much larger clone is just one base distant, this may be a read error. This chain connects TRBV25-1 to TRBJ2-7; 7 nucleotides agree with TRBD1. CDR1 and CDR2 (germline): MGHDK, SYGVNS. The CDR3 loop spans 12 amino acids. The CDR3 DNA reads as TGTGCCAGCAGTGTAGGGGGCTACGAGCAGCACTTC. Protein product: CASSVGGYEQHF.

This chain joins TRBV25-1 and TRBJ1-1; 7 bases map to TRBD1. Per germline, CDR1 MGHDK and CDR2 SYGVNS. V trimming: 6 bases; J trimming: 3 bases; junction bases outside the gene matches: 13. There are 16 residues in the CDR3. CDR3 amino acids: CASRGPTTGTDTEAFF. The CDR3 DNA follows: TGTGCCAGCAGGGGACCCACGACAGGGACAGACACTGAAGCTTTCTTT.

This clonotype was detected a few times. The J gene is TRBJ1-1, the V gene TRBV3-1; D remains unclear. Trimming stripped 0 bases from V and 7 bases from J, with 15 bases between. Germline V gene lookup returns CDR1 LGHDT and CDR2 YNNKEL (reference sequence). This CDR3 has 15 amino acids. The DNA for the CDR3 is TGTGCCAGCAGCCAAGATCGGGCCGGGCCTCTTGAAGCTTTCTTT. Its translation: CASSQDRAGPLEAFF.

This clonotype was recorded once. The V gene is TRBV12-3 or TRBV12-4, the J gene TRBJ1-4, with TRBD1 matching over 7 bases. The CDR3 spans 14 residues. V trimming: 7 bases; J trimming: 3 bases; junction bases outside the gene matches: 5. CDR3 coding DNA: TGTGCCAGCAACTTCGGACAGGCTAATGAAAAACTGTTTTTT. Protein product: CASNFGQANEKLFF.

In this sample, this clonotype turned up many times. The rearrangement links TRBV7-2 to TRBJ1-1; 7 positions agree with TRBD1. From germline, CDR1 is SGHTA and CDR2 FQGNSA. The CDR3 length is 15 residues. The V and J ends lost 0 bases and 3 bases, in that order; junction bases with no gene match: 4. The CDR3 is CASSLAPGGHTEAFF. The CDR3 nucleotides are TGTGCCAGCAGCTTAGCCCCAGGGGGGCACACTGAAGCTTTCTTT.

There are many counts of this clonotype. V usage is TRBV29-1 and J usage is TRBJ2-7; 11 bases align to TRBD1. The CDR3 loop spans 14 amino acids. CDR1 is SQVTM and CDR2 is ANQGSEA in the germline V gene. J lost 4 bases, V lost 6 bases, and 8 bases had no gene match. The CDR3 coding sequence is TGCAGCGTGATTCCGGGACAGGGGGTTTACGAGCAGTACTTC. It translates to CSVIPGQGVYEQYF.

In DNA, the CDR3 is TGTGCCAGCAATCCCGGGACAGGGGGAGCTAACTATGGCTACACCTTC. It specifies CASNPGTGGANYGYTF. The chain joins TRBV2 to TRBJ1-2, with 11 bases matching TRBD1. Germline V gene sequence: CDR1 SNHLY, CDR2 FYNNEI. This CDR3 region has 16 residues. V shed 7 bases, J shed 0 bases, and the junction held 7 bases outside the gene matches.

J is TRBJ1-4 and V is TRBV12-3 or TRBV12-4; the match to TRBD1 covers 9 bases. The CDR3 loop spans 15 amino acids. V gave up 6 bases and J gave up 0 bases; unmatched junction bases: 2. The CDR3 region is CASSRTGATNEKLFF. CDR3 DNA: TGTGCCAGCAGCAGGACAGGGGCAACTAATGAAAAACTGTTTTTT.

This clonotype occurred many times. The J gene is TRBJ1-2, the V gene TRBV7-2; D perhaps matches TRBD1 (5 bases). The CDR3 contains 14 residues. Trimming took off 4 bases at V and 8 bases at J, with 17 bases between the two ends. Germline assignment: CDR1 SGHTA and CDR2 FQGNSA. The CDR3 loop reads CASSWRTDQGGYTF. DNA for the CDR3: TGTGCCAGCAGCTGGCGGACGGACCAGGGCGGCTACACCTTC. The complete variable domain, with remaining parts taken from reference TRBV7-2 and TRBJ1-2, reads GAGVSQSPSNKVTEKGKDVELRCDPISGHTALYWYRQSLGQGLEFLIYFQGNSAPDKSGLPSDRFSAERTGGSVSTLTIQRTQQEDSAVYLCASSWRTDQGGYTFGSGTRLTVV.

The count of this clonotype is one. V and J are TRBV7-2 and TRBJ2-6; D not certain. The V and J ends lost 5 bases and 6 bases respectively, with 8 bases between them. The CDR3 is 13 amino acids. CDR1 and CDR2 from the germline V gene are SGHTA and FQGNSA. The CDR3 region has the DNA TGTGCCAGCAGCACCGGAGAGGCCAACGTCCTGACTTTC. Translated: CASSTGEANVLTF.